This TCR beta chain was recovered during a study of PD-1 blockade in classical Hodgkin lymphoma. About this clone itself: Its antigen is unknown.

Every patient experienced relapse after autologous stem cell transplantation, and brentuximab vedotin exposure varied. Whole-study findings and limits: Diminished baseline TCR diversity has been reported in newly diagnosed patients relative to healthy donors. With CD4+ cells, TCR diversity rose significantly by C4D1, but not with CD8+ cells.

Produced via immunoSEQ multiplex PCR; TCRdb's table is partial and in-frame only. The sample has about 36,000 clones; 60% to 80% are singletons. The receptor comes from a human donor with classical Hodgkin lymphoma. This material consisted of peripheral blood mononuclear cells (PBMCs), taken before the second cycle of nivolumab.

As DNA, the CDR3 is TGTGCCAGCAGCTTAGCTGGCCCATCGGGGGAAAAACTGTTTTTT. Its protein is CASSLAGPSGEKLFF. This chain connects TRBV7-9 to TRBJ1-4; no reliable D call. The germline CDR1 and CDR2 sequences are SEHNR and FQNEAQ (reference sequence). Trimming cost V 0 bases and J 8 bases, with 13 bases left between them. The CDR3 has 15 amino acids.